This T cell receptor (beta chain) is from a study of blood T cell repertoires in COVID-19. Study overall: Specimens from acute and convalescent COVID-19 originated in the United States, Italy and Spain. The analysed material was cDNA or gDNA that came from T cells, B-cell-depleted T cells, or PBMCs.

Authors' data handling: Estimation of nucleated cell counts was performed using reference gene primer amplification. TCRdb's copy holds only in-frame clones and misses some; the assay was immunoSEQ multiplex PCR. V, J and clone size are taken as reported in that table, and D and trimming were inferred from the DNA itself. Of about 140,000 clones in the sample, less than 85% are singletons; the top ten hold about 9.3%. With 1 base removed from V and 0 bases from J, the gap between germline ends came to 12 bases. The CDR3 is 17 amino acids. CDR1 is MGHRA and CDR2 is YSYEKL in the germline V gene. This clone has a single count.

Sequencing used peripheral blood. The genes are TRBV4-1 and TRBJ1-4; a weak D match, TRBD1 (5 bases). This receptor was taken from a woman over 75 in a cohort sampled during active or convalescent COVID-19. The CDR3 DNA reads TGCGCCAGCAGCCAAGGGGGCACCGCAGCAACTAATGAAAAACTGTTTTTT. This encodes CASSQGGTAATNEKLFF.